This T cell receptor (beta chain) was documented in a study of cytomegalovirus exposure and HLA in healthy donors. Study context: Out of 398 genotyped donors, less than 90% belonged to the Caucasian-associated ancestry cluster.

Both 60 Vbeta primers and 13 Jbeta primers went into the PCR. Sequencing was performed with immunoSEQ multiplex PCR; in TCRdb, only in-frame clones are kept and a portion is missing. The profile shows some 89,000 clones, 60% to 80% of them singletons. In its sample, this clone was seen a few times. No antigen is known for it. Whole-study results and caveats: The authors listed over 150 TCR beta chains as cytomegalovirus-associated.

The germline V gene has CDR1 LGHNT and CDR2 FRNRAP. V gave up 0 bases and J gave up 0 bases, with 6 bases separating them. The CDR3 has 14 residues. Sequenced input: PBMCs. This TCR was sampled from a man between 60 and 70 years old in good health and CMV-seronegative. The chain has TRBV12-5 and TRBJ2-7; D gene uncertain. Here the CDR3 reads CASGLVGGSYEQYF. For the CDR3, the DNA is TGTGCTAGTGGTTTGGTCGGTGGCTCCTACGAGCAGTACTTC.